Listed below are T cell receptor beta chains from one sample, sequenced in a study of shared clonotypes between healthy human individuals. TCRdb keeps only in-frame clones here, not all; method: immunoSEQ multiplex PCR. The profile covers roughly 500,000 clones, with about 96% appearing a single time and about 0.064% taken by the ten largest. The sequencing input was naive CD4+ T cells sorted from blood. These TCRs come from a woman aged 25 to 45 in good health. Each CDR3 is given with its conserved first and last residue. A D gene is named only where the DNA matches it firmly. Where a row states a size, it is once, few, many or the class of an expanded clone; other rows omit it.

v_call	j_call	clone_size	d_call	cdr3_aa	cdr3_nt
TRBV28	TRBJ2-7	-	TRBD2	CASSWAGLANEQYF	TGTGCCAGCAGTTGGGCGGGACTAGCGAACGAGCAGTACTTC
TRBV5-8	TRBJ1-3	once	TRBD1	CASSQVGQGSGNTIYF	TGTGCCAGCAGCCAAGTAGGACAGGGGTCGGGAAACACCATATATTTT
TRBV27	TRBJ2-5	-	TRBD2	CASSSGLAGVLQYF	TGTGCCAGCAGTTCGGGACTAGCGGGAGTCTTGCAGTACTTC
TRBV2	TRBJ1-1	-	TRBD1	CASRQGSNTEAFF	TGTGCCAGCAGACAGGGGTCGAACACTGAAGCTTTCTTT
TRBV11-2	TRBJ2-1	-	TRBD2	CASSPAGLADQQFF	TGTGCCAGCAGCCCCGCGGGACTAGCGGACCAGCAGTTCTTC
TRBV7-8	TRBJ2-4	-	TRBD2	CASSLASLAGGGGNIQYF	TGTGCCAGCAGCTTAGCGAGTCTAGCGGGAGGCGGTGGAAACATTCAGTACTTC
TRBV15	TRBJ1-5	-	TRBD1	CATSRDWDSIGSQHF	TGTGCCACCAGCAGAGACTGGGACAGCATAGGGTCCCAGCATTTT
TRBV25-1	TRBJ2-1	-	-	CASSEWGIEQFF	TGTGCCAGCAGTGAATGGGGCATTGAGCAGTTCTTC
TRBV4-1	TRBJ2-7	-	-	CASSQDPGRYEQYF	TGCGCCAGCAGCCAAGATCCGGGAAGGTACGAGCAGTACTTC
TRBV6-5	TRBJ1-2	once	-	CASSSIYGPNYGYTF	TGTGCCAGCAGTTCCATATATGGCCCTAACTATGGCTACACCTTC
TRBV25-1	TRBJ2-2	-	-	CASSGQHTGELFF	TGTGCCAGCAGCGGACAGCACACCGGGGAGCTGTTTTTT
TRBV18	TRBJ2-5	-	-	CASSPPGEGDQYF	TGTGCCAGCTCACCTCCTGGCGAGGGGGACCAGTACTTC
TRBV9	TRBJ2-7	-	TRBD1	CASRDRSSYEQYF	TGTGCCAGCCGGGACAGGAGCTCCTACGAGCAGTACTTC
TRBV15	TRBJ2-5	-	-	CATSRDKERTQYF	TGTGCCACCAGCAGAGATAAAGAGCGGACCCAGTACTTC
TRBV5-1	TRBJ2-1	-	TRBD1	CASSFTGAYNEQFF	TGCGCCAGCAGCTTTACAGGGGCCTACAATGAGCAGTTCTTC
TRBV5-1	TRBJ2-7	-	-	CASSAGAIGSYEQYF	TGCGCCAGCAGCGCGGGGGCAATAGGTTCCTACGAGCAGTACTTC
TRBV6-6	TRBJ2-2	once	-	CASSYGMVPNTGELFF	TGTGCCAGCAGTTACGGTATGGTACCGAACACCGGGGAGCTGTTTTTT
TRBV28	TRBJ2-7	-	TRBD1	CAIRDSLYEQYF	TGTGCCATCCGGGACAGCCTCTACGAGCAGTACTTC
TRBV5-6	TRBJ2-1	-	-	CASSLHNEQFF	TGTGCCAGCAGCCTTCATAATGAGCAGTTCTTC
TRBV11-2	TRBJ2-3	-	TRBD2	CASSSTGRGRGRNTQYF	TGTGCCAGCAGCTCAACAGGCCGCGGGAGAGGGAGAAATACGCAGTATTTT
TRBV30	TRBJ2-2	-	-	CAWSVTGELFF	TGTGCCTGGAGTGTAACCGGGGAGCTGTTTTTT
TRBV28	TRBJ2-1	-	TRBD1	CASSPAGQGYNEQFF	TGTGCCAGCAGTCCAGCCGGACAGGGGTACAATGAGCAGTTCTTC
TRBV6-5	TRBJ1-5	-	-	CASSYGFYSNQPQHF	TGTGCCAGCAGTTACGGGTTTTATAGCAATCAGCCCCAGCATTTT
TRBV2	TRBJ2-7	-	TRBD2	CASTTLAGVSEQYF	TGTGCCAGCACTACACTAGCGGGAGTTTCCGAGCAGTACTTC